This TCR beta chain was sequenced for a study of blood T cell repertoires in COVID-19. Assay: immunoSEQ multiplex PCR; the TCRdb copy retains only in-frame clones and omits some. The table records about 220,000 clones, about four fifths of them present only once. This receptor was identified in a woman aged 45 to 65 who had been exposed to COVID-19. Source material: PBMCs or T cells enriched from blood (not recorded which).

The CDR3 region is CASSQDTVRGDTQYF. The CDR3 DNA is TGCGCCAGCAGCCAAGACACGGTACGCGGGGATACGCAGTATTTT. V and J are TRBV4-3 and TRBJ2-3, with TRBD2 as a possible D gene (5 bases). This CDR3 is built from 15 residues. Germline assignment: CDR1 LGHNA and CDR2 YSLEER. V lost 0 bases and J 6 bases, leaving 13 bases between the germline ends.